The clone carrying this T cell receptor (beta chain) has only a few counts. Antigen unknown. The sample is drawn from a study of T cell repertoires in cytomegalovirus infection. Turning to the study itself: Public TCR beta signature analysis indicated the presence of both CMV infection and matching HLA type.

Notes on the study in general: Dominating the ex vivo response were TCR beta clonotypes that were CMV-specific and HLA-C-restricted. People with CMV and the relevant HLA were identified by cumulative public TCR beta family frequency.

Each CDR3 protein gets one entry after TCRdb re-called the reads with MiXCR. The sample gives some 390,000 distinct CDR3 sequences, 15% to 20% of which show up once; approximately 10% is in the top ten. Per germline, CDR1 LNHDA and CDR2 SQIVND (reference sequence). The CDR3 loop spans 11 amino acids. V was clipped by 8 bases and J by 6 bases, with 7 bases between them. The clonotype was recovered from a human donor in good health (CMV status not recorded). Some clones in this sample may be carry-over from other donors' samples. The sample taken for sequencing was PBMCs. The chain links TRBV19 to TRBJ2-2; perhaps D is TRBD1 or TRBD2 (5 bases each). The CDR3 DNA sequence: TGTGCCAGTGGGACGGCCGGGGAGCTGTTTTTT. Residues: CASGTAGELFF.